Each of the 26 T cell receptor beta chains below was sequenced from the same sample in a study of blood T cells in healthy people across ages. The use of a sample-barcoded 5' primer and a J-beta primer mix characterized a second PCR of about 7 to 12 cycles. TCRdb passed the 5' RACE reads through MiXCR, listing each CDR3 protein once. The repertoire includes about 800,000 distinct CDR3 sequences, approximately 25% of them detected once, and approximately 4% sits in the top ten. The sample also formed part of further work on T cells of mothers and their children.

The material sequenced was blood. Every receptor here comes from a boy under 18 in good health.

A note on this clonotype: Given a much more abundant clone one base away, this may be a read error. The chain has TRBV7-8 and TRBJ2-7, with D perhaps TRBD2 (5 bases). The CDR3 is made up of 12 amino acids. CDR1 SGHVS and CDR2 FQNEAQ come from the germline V gene. CDR3 loop: CAGSLALDEQYF. CDR3 bases: TGTGCCGGCAGCTTAGCGCTAGACGAGCAGTACTTC. Complete variable domain (other parts from reference TRBV7-8 and TRBJ2-7): GAGVSQSPRYKVAKRGQDVALRCDPISGHVSLFWYQQALGQGPEFLTYFQNEAQLDKSGLPSDRFFAERPEGSVSTLKIQRTQQEDSAVYLCAGSLALDEQYFGPGTRLTVT.

This clonotype has just one count. The chain links TRBV20-1 to TRBJ1-1, with 7 positions matching TRBD1. Per germline, CDR1 DFQATT and CDR2 SNEGSKA (reference sequence). After removal of 7 bases from V and 3 bases from J, the junction contained 2 bases not matched to a gene. The CDR3 runs 11 residues. The chain's CDR3 is CSGTGDTEAFF. The CDR3 bases are TGCAGTGGGACAGGAGACACTGAAGCTTTCTTT.

This clonotype was counted between two and nine times. The chain joins TRBV25-1 to TRBJ2-7; 7 bases map to TRBD1. The CDR3 length is 14 residues. V trimming: 10 bases; J trimming: 3 bases; junction bases outside the gene matches: 12. Germline V gives CDR1 MGHDK, CDR2 SYGVNS. The CDR3 protein is CATEIQGVGYEQYF. CDR3 nucleotide sequence: TGTGCCACCGAGATTCAGGGGGTAGGCTACGAGCAGTACTTC.

This clonotype has a handful of counts. The chain links TRBV7-9 to TRBJ2-5; tentatively, D is TRBD1 (5 bases). Gene TRBJ2-7 matches the end of the DNA better, so the J call may be wrong. The CDR3 length is 15 residues. Germline V lookup: CDR1 SEHNR, CDR2 FQNEAQ (reference sequence). The CDR3 bases are TGTGCCAGCAGCTTAGCGCAGGAGACAGTGGGCGAGCAGTACTTC. Translation gives CASSLAQETVGEQYF.

This clonotype was found a few times. J is TRBJ2-3 and V is TRBV7-2, with D unclear. The V gene lost 3 bases and the J gene lost 7 bases, with 8 bases spanning the gap. The CDR3 sequence is 12 residues long. Germline CDR1 and CDR2: SGHTA and FQGNSA. The CDR3 bases are TGTGCCAGCAGCTTCGTGACAAATACGCAGTATTTT. Amino acids: CASSFVTNTQYF.

Turning to this clonotype: Without the conserved terminal phenylalanine or tryptophan, this CDR3 likely stems from a read error. This chain links TRBV5-1 with TRBJ2-3, with D hard to call. V shed 4 bases and J shed 6 bases, with 6 bases lying between them. The CDR3 sequence is 11 residues long. CDR1 is SGHRS and CDR2 is YFSETQ in the germline V gene. CDR3 nucleotides: TGCGCCAGCAGCAGGACGGATACGCAGTATCTT. Translated: CASSRTDTQYL.

The chain employs TRBV6-6 and TRBJ2-1; D remains unclear. Between the trimmed V and J ends, which lost 6 bases and 0 bases, there was a span of 15 bases. Germline V gene lookup returns CDR1 MNHNY and CDR2 SVGAGI (reference sequence). The CDR3 spans 16 residues. The CDR3 is CASSNAPRSSYNEQFF. The CDR3 DNA is TGTGCCAGCAGCAACGCCCCCAGGAGCTCCTACAATGAGCAGTTCTTC.

This clonotype was seen only a few times. V gene TRBV19 combines with J gene TRBJ1-1; D unresolved. Germline V CDR1 and CDR2: LNHDA, SQIVND (reference sequence). CDR3 length: 14 residues. V lost 3 bases and J lost 0, with 8 bases in between. The CDR3 protein is CASSILHLNTEAFF. The CDR3 coding sequence is TGTGCCAGTAGTATTTTACACTTGAACACTGAAGCTTTCTTT.

Remarks on this clonotype: One end of the junction varies from germline; a read error may be responsible. DNA of the CDR3: TGTGCCAGCAGCTTCGGGGGGAATACAGATAGGCAGTATTTT. It is translated as CASSFGGNTDRQYF. This rearrangement joins TRBV5-6 to TRBJ2-3; 7 bases fit TRBD2. This CDR3 spans 14 amino acids. In germline, CDR1 is SGHDT, CDR2 YYEEEE.

The V call is TRBV3-1, the J call TRBJ2-3; D is uncertain. Germline V gene sequence: CDR1 LGHDT, CDR2 YNNKEL (reference sequence). CDR3 length: 14 amino acids. V gave up 1 base and J gave up 6 bases, with 11 bases separating them. In DNA form, the CDR3 reads TGTGCCAGCAGCCAAGTGCTGACCGGGGATACGCAGTATTTT. Amino acid sequence: CASSQVLTGDTQYF.

On this clonotype: The junction does not match germline at one end; this may be a read error. The rearrangement joins TRBV27 to TRBJ1-5; 9 bases are a match to TRBD1. The CDR3 is 14 amino acids. Germline V gene lookup returns CDR1 MNHEY and CDR2 SMNVEV (reference sequence). CDR3 coding DNA: TGTGCCAGCAGTTTAACAGGGGGCCATCAGCCCCGGCATTTT. Translated: CASSLTGGHQPRHF.

This clonotype was observed a handful of times. This sequence joins TRBV2 and TRBJ1-4, with D tentatively TRBD1 (5 bases). The V end lost 4 bases, the J end lost 6 bases, and 9 bases lay between the germline ends. The CDR3 has 13 amino acids. Germline CDR1 SNHLY, CDR2 FYNNEI. In nucleotides, the CDR3 is TGTGCCAGCAGTGGGGGGACTTATGAAAAACTGTTTTTT. Residues: CASSGGTYEKLFF.

The chain employs TRBV20-1 and TRBJ2-1; D is perhaps TRBD1 (6 bases). Looked up from germline, CDR1 is DFQATT and CDR2 is SNEGSKA (reference sequence). V shed 0 bases and J shed 1 base, with 13 bases lying between them. This CDR3 region has 16 residues. This CDR3 is CSARDPGGTSYNEQFF. Written as DNA, the CDR3 is TGCAGTGCTAGAGATCCGGGTGGGACATCCTACAATGAGCAGTTCTTC.

This clonotype was seen only a few times. This chain uses TRBV9 with TRBJ2-5; D is tentatively TRBD1 or TRBD2 (5 bases each). The J call may be wrong; the DNA end is better matched by TRBJ2-7. The CDR3 consists of 14 residues. Germline V gene sequence: CDR1 SGDLS, CDR2 YYNGEE. The CDR3 nucleotides read TGTGCCAGCAGCGTAGATGGGGGCTCCTACGAGCAGTACTTC. Protein: CASSVDGGSYEQYF.

The V gene is TRBV6-6, the J gene TRBJ2-1, with 14 bases aligning to TRBD2. Germline-derived CDR1 and CDR2 are MNHNY and SVGAGI (reference sequence). The CDR3 runs 15 residues. V was clipped by 7 bases and J by 9 bases; unmatched bases: 8. The chain's CDR3 is CASIKGLAGESEQFF. DNA for the CDR3: TGTGCCAGCATCAAGGGACTAGCGGGAGAGAGTGAGCAGTTCTTC.

The chain employs TRBV4-3 and TRBJ1-2; D is possibly TRBD1 (6 bases). The V gene's germline CDR1 is LGHNA and CDR2 YSLEER. The ends were cut back, 1 base at V and 9 bases at J, with 18 bases in the middle. CDR3 length: 15 residues. In DNA, the CDR3 is TGCGCCAGCAGCCAAGCTGGGGGGGGGGCGCTGAGCTACACCTTC. This encodes CASSQAGGGALSYTF.

This clonotype appeared a few times. The chain combines TRBV6-2 or TRBV6-3 with TRBJ1-1; TRBD1 agrees at 11 bases. CDR3 length: 13 amino acids. Unmatched junction bases numbered 4, after V lost 8 bases and J lost 5 bases. CDR1 is MNHEY and CDR2 is SVGEGT in the germline V gene. The CDR3 here is CASGQGARTEAFF. The DNA for the CDR3 is TGTGCCAGCGGACAGGGGGCGCGGACTGAAGCTTTCTTT.

V is TRBV29-1 and J is TRBJ1-3, with D possibly matching TRBD1 (5 bases). Germline V gene data show CDR1 as SQVTM and CDR2 as ANQGSEA. The CDR3 is 13 amino acids. The V and J ends lost 4 bases and 2 bases respectively, with 9 bases between them. The CDR3 protein is CSVVGAAGNTIYF. The DNA for the CDR3 is TGCAGCGTTGTTGGGGCTGCTGGAAACACCATATATTTT.

V is TRBV12-3 or TRBV12-4 and J is TRBJ2-7; D unclear. With 2 bases removed from V and 2 bases from J, the gap between germline ends came to 10 bases. The CDR3 is 14 amino acids. This chain's CDR3 is CASSLNGRTYEQYF. DNA for the CDR3: TGTGCCAGCAGTTTAAACGGCAGAACCTACGAGCAGTACTTC.

The table lists this clonotype with a few counts. The J gene is TRBJ2-4, the V gene TRBV4-3, with 12 nucleotides matching TRBD2. The CDR3 contains 15 residues. The J segment lost 7 bases and the V segment lost 0 bases, leaving 1 base of the junction unmatched. Germline V gives CDR1 LGHNA, CDR2 YSLEER. DNA of the CDR3: TGCGCCAGCAGCCAAGATCTAGCGGGAGGGAACATTCAGTACTTC. Translated, it gives CASSQDLAGGNIQYF.

This clonotype turned up a few times. The V and J genes are TRBV5-1 and TRBJ2-3; D gene unclear. CDR3 length: 12 residues. Looked up from germline, CDR1 is SGHRS and CDR2 is YFSETQ. V dropped 1 base and J dropped 8 bases, with 8 bases sitting between them. CDR3 in DNA: TGCGCCAGCAGCTTGTTGGTGGGTACGCAGTATTTT. This codes for CASSLLVGTQYF.

This clonotype was seen more than once but under ten times. The chain carries TRBV10-3 and TRBJ2-4; the match to TRBD2 covers 8 bases. The CDR3 contains 14 residues. V dropped 6 bases and J dropped 7; count of bases not matched to a gene: 8. CDR1 is ENHRY, CDR2 SYGVKD, per germline. The CDR3 here is CAIRGSGRGNIQYF. The CDR3 nucleotides are TGTGCCATCAGGGGGAGCGGGAGAGGTAACATTCAGTACTTC.

This clonotype was found a few times. The rearrangement joins TRBV29-1 to TRBJ1-3, with a weak D call TRBD1 (5 bases). Germline V gene sequence: CDR1 SQVTM, CDR2 ANQGSEA. Trimming took 2 bases from V and 0 from J, leaving 17 bases between them. CDR3 length: 17 residues. DNA for the CDR3: TGCAGCGTTGAAACACCTCTCATTACAGGCTCTGGAAACACCATATATTTT. Translation gives CSVETPLITGSGNTIYF.

This clonotype showed up many times. The chain employs TRBV7-9 and TRBJ2-5; TRBD2 aligns across 11 bases. With V trimmed by 5 bases and J by 0 bases, 2 bases remained unmatched. Germline assignment: CDR1 SEHNR and CDR2 FQNEAQ (reference sequence). The CDR3 loop spans 15 amino acids. Here the CDR3 reads CASSRGLADQETQYF. CDR3 DNA sequence: TGTGCCAGCAGCCGGGGACTAGCGGACCAAGAGACCCAGTACTTC.

This clonotype showed up just once. This chain uses TRBV5-1 with TRBJ2-1; 14 bases are a match to TRBD2. Trimming removed 1 base from V and 8 bases from J; junction bases left unmatched: 2. The CDR3 has 15 amino acids. The germline gives CDR1 SGHRS, CDR2 YFSETQ. CDR3 loop: CASSLPTSGRDEQFF. CDR3 DNA: TGCGCCAGCAGCTTGCCGACTAGCGGGAGGGATGAGCAGTTCTTC.

This clonotype was picked up a small number of times. The junction departs from the called germline gene at one end, perhaps through a read error. CDR3 in amino acids: CASSPGQGTDMQYF. DNA of the CDR3: TGTGCCAGCAGTCCGGGACAGGGTACAGATATGCAGTATTTT. This chain joins TRBV12-3 or TRBV12-4 and TRBJ2-3, with 9 positions matching TRBD1. This CDR3 contains 14 residues.